This TCR beta chain was found in a study of tumor-infiltrating lymphocytes in localized non-small cell lung cancer. About the study: From each patient, both tumor and uninvolved lung, non-adjacent to tumor, were sampled. The study's findings and limits: Technical variation could not be separated from intratumor heterogeneity here.

The CDR3 has 13 amino acids. V was clipped by 6 bases and J by 9 bases, with 15 bases between them. The germline CDR1 and CDR2 sequences are MDHEN and SYDVKM. Produced via immunoSEQ multiplex PCR; TCRdb's table is partial and in-frame only. This table has about 6,700 clones, over 65% appearing once. Worth noting for this clone: The target antigen is unknown.

The chain employs TRBV28 and TRBJ2-1; unclear D gene. Sequencing was performed on uninvolved lung tissue not adjacent to the tumor. The sequence was obtained from a human donor with non-small cell lung cancer. CDR3: CASRTFSAPEQFF. The CDR3 region has the DNA TGTGCCAGCAGGACGTTCAGCGCCCCTGAGCAGTTCTTC.